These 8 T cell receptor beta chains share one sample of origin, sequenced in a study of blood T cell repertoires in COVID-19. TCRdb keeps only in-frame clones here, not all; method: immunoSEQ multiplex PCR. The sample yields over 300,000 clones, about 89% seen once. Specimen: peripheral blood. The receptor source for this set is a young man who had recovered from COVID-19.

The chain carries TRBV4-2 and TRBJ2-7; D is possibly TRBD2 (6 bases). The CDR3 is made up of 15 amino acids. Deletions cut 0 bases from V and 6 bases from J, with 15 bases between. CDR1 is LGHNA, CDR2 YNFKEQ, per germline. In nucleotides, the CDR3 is TGTGCCAGCAGCCAAGATTCCGGAGCCGGGAGCGAGCAGTACTTC. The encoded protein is CASSQDSGAGSEQYF.

For the CDR3, the DNA is TGTGCCAGCAGCCGCCTGTCCCGGACTAGCGCGTTCACCGGGGAGCTGTTTTTT. It specifies CASSRLSRTSAFTGELFF. The rearrangement joins TRBV3-1 (or the pseudogene TRBV3-2) to TRBJ2-2; 9 nucleotides line up with TRBD2. The CDR3 length is 18 residues. The V and J ends lost 4 bases and 4 bases, in that order; junction bases with no gene match: 13. CDR1 LGHDT and CDR2 YNNKEL come from the germline V gene (reference sequence).

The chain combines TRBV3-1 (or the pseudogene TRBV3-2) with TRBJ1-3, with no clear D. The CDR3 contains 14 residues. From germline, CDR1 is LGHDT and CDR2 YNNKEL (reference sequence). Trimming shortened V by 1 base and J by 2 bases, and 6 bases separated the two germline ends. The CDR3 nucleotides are TGTGCCAGCAGCCAAGCGGGGACTGGAAACACCATATATTTT. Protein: CASSQAGTGNTIYF.

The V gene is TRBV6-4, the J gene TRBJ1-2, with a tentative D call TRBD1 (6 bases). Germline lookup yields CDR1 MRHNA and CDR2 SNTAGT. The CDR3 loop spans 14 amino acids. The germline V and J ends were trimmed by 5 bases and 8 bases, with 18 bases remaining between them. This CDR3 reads CASSQDSPSYGYTF. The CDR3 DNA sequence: TGTGCCAGCAGTCAGGACAGCCCATCTTACGGCTACACCTTC.

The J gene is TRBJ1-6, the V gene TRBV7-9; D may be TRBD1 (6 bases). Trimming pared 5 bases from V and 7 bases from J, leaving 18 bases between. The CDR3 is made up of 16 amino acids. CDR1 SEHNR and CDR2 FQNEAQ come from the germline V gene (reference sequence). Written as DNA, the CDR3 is TGTGCCAGCAGCGCCCGAAACAGGGAGCCGAATTCACCCCTCCACTTT. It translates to CASSARNREPNSPLHF.

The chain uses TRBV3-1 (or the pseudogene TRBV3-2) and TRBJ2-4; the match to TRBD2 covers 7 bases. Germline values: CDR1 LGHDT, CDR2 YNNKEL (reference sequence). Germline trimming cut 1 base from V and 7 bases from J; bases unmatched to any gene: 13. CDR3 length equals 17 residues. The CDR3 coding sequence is TGTGCCAGCAGCCAAGGGATTTGGGGGGGATTGGGGAACATTCAGTACTTC. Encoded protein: CASSQGIWGGLGNIQYF.

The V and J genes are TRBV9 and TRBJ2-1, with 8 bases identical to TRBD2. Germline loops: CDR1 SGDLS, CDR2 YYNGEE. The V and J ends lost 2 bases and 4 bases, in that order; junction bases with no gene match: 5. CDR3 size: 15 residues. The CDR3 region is CASSVSGGHYNEQFF. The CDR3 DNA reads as TGTGCCAGCAGCGTGAGCGGGGGCCATTACAATGAGCAGTTCTTC.

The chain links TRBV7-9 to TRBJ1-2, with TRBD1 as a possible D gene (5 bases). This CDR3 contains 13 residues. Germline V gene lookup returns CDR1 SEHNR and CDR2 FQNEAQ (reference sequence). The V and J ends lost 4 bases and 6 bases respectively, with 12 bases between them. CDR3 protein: CASSSQAPDGYTF. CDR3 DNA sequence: TGTGCCAGCAGCTCACAGGCCCCGGATGGCTACACCTTC.